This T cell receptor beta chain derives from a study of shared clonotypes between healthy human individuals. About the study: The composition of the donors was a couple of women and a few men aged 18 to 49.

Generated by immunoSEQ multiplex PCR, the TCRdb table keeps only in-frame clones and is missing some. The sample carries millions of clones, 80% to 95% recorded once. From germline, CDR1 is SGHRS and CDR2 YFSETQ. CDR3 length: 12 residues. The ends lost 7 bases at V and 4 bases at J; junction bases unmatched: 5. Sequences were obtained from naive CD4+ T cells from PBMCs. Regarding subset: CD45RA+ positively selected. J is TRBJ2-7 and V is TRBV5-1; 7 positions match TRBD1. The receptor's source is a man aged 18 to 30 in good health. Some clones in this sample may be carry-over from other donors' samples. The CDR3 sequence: CASSPQGYEQYF. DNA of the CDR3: TGCGCCAGCTCCCCACAGGGGTACGAGCAGTACTTC.